This T cell receptor (beta chain) was identified in a study of cytotoxic CD8 clonotypes in ibrutinib-treated CLL. Study details: Partial response was seen in approximately 25 patients and complete response in 2; after median 68 months, around 14 stayed remitted, around twelve progressed.

This clone has a handful of counts. Per the germline V gene, CDR1 is MGHDK and CDR2 is SYGVNS. The CDR3 runs to 16 residues. Trimming stripped 1 base from V and 4 bases from J, with 16 bases between. The intended depth for sequencing was 1 in 200,000 to 1 in 1 million T cells. Assay: immunoSEQ multiplex PCR; the TCRdb copy retains only in-frame clones and omits some. This sample carries hundreds of thousands of clones, roughly 71% of them seen once, and the ten largest clones take just under 6.5%. The chain has TRBV25-1 and TRBJ1-2; tentatively, D is TRBD1 (5 bases). This material consisted of PBMCs, taken after 36 months of ibrutinib treatment. This clonotype was obtained from a human donor with chronic lymphocytic leukemia. The CDR3 bases are TGTGCCAGCAGTGAATCTGCAGGGTGGTCGGTCTATGGCTACACCTTC. It yields the protein CASSESAGWSVYGYTF.